These T cell receptor beta chains were read from a single sample in a study of cytotoxic CD8 clonotypes in ibrutinib-treated CLL. Measured with immunoSEQ multiplex PCR; TCRdb has only the in-frame clones, and not every one. The table lists 110,000 to 150,000 clones, approximately 77% of them singletons. The specimen was PBMCs, collected after 12 months of ibrutinib treatment. Receptor source: a human donor with chronic lymphocytic leukemia. Each CDR3 is given without its conserved first and last residue. Fields, in order: J gene, V gene, CDR3 protein.

j_call: TRBJ2-7; v_call: TRBV11-2; cdr3_aa: ASSRDRDYEQY
j_call: TRBJ2-3; v_call: TRBV2; cdr3_aa: ASRPLAGGEDTQY
j_call: TRBJ2-3; v_call: TRBV19; cdr3_aa: ASSSGSTDTQY
j_call: TRBJ2-3; v_call: TRBV6-5; cdr3_aa: ASSYLAGSTDTQY
j_call: TRBJ2-3; v_call: TRBV10-3; cdr3_aa: AISGGQVGDTQY
j_call: TRBJ2-3; v_call: TRBV4-3; cdr3_aa: ASSQDSGTDTQY
j_call: TRBJ1-1; v_call: TRBV2; cdr3_aa: ASSGQMNTEAF
j_call: TRBJ2-3; v_call: TRBV2; cdr3_aa: AIPGEDDTDTQY
j_call: TRBJ2-3; v_call: TRBV4-3; cdr3_aa: ASSLGRGLDAQY
j_call: TRBJ1-1; v_call: TRBV12-5; cdr3_aa: ASGYNRGEAF
j_call: TRBJ1-3; v_call: TRBV28; cdr3_aa: ASSLAVGNTIY
j_call: TRBJ2-3; v_call: TRBV4-1; cdr3_aa: ASSQLAGGIYPGSTQY
j_call: TRBJ2-1; v_call: TRBV7-2; cdr3_aa: ASSFLRLAGSEQF
j_call: TRBJ1-1; v_call: TRBV6-5; cdr3_aa: ASSYSGGGTAF
j_call: TRBJ2-7; v_call: TRBV10-3; cdr3_aa: AISEFIRAEGYEQY
j_call: TRBJ2-5; v_call: TRBV11-2; cdr3_aa: ASSRSSEETQY
j_call: TRBJ2-5; v_call: TRBV28; cdr3_aa: ASRFPGTGGLETQY
j_call: TRBJ2-1; v_call: TRBV18; cdr3_aa: ASSPGRVAAGNEQF
j_call: TRBJ2-1; v_call: TRBV6-4; cdr3_aa: ASSYESGSSYNEQF
j_call: TRBJ1-3; v_call: TRBV7-8; cdr3_aa: ATRTGGGNTIY
j_call: TRBJ1-3; v_call: TRBV18; cdr3_aa: ASSRDITGVPLDSGNTIY
j_call: TRBJ1-4; v_call: TRBV2; cdr3_aa: ASSRDLYEKLF
j_call: TRBJ1-2; v_call: TRBV4-2; cdr3_aa: ASSHGDSVPRSDGYT
j_call: TRBJ2-5; v_call: TRBV5-4; cdr3_aa: ASSLGAYPYQETQY
j_call: TRBJ2-5; v_call: TRBV27; cdr3_aa: ASSFSGAETQY
j_call: TRBJ2-7; v_call: TRBV4-2; cdr3_aa: ASSRDSPYEQY
j_call: TRBJ1-4; v_call: TRBV15; cdr3_aa: ATSASSGGINEKLF
j_call: TRBJ2-7; v_call: TRBV5-4; cdr3_aa: ASSLGLAGGYEQY
j_call: TRBJ2-6; v_call: TRBV18; cdr3_aa: ASSPPLAGSRPGANVLT
j_call: .; v_call: TRBV6-1; cdr3_aa: ASSGQGAPPQY
j_call: TRBJ2-7; v_call: TRBV10-3; cdr3_aa: AISDHVSYEQY
j_call: TRBJ1-2; v_call: TRBV11-2; cdr3_aa: ASSLQVSNYGYT
j_call: TRBJ2-1; v_call: TRBV27; cdr3_aa: ASTLLAGDPYNEQF
j_call: TRBJ2-7; v_call: TRBV25-1; cdr3_aa: ASSEFMVISEQY
j_call: TRBJ2-7; v_call: TRBV2; cdr3_aa: ASSDHGGPYEQY
j_call: TRBJ1-1; v_call: TRBV18; cdr3_aa: ASSPPGRTEAF
j_call: TRBJ2-2; v_call: TRBV4-2; cdr3_aa: ASSGGLDSGTGELF